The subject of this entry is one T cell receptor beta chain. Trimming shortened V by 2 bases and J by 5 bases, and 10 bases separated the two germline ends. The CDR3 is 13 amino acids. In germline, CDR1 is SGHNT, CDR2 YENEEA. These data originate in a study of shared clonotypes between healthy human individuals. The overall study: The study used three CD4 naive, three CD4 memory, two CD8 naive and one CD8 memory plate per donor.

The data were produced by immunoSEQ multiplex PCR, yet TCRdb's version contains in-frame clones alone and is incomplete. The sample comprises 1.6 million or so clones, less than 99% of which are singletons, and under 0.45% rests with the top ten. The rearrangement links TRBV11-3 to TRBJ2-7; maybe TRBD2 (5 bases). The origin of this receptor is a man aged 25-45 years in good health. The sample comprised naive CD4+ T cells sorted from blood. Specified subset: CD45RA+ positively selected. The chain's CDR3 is CASSLREGNEQYF. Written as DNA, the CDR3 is TGTGCCAGCAGCTTACGGGAAGGGAACGAGCAGTACTTC. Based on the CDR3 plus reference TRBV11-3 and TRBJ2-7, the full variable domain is EAGVVQSPRYKIIEKKQPVAFWCNPISGHNTLYWYLQNLGQGPELLIRYENEEAVDDSQLPKDRFSAERLKGVDSTLKIQPAELGDSAVYLCASSLREGNEQYFGPGTRLTVT.